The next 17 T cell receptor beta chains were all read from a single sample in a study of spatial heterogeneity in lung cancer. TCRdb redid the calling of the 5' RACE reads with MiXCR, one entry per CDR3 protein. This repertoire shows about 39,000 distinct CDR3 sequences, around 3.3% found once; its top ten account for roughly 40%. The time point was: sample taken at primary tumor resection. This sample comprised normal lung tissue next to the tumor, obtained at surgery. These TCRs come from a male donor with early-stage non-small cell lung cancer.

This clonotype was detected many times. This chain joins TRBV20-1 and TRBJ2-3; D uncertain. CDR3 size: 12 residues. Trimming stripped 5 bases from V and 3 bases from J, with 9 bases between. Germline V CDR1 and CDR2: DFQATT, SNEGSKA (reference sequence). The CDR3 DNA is TGCAGTGCTCGAATTAGTACAGATACGCAGTATTTT. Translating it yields CSARISTDTQYF.

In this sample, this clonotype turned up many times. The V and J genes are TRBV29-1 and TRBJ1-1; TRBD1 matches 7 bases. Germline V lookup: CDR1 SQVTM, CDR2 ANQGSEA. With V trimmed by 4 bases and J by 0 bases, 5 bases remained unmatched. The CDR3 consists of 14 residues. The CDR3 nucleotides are TGCAGCGTTGGGGCGGGACAGTTGAACACTGAAGCTTTCTTT. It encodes CSVGAGQLNTEAFF.

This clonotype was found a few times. CDR3 nucleotide sequence: TGCAGTGCTAGTCCGGGGGGCGTTGGATATTCACCCCTCCACTTT. The encoded protein is CSASPGGVGYSPLHF. The genes are TRBV20-1 and TRBJ1-6, with D tentatively TRBD1 (6 bases). Looked up from germline, CDR1 is DFQATT and CDR2 is SNEGSKA (reference sequence). This CDR3 comprises 15 residues. V dropped 3 bases and J dropped 8 bases, with 17 bases sitting between them.

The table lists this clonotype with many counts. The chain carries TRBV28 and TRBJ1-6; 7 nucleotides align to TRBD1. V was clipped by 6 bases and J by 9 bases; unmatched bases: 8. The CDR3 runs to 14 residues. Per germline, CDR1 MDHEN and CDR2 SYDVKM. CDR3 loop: CASRLQGRSSPLHF. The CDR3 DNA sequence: TGTGCCAGCAGGTTACAGGGGAGGAGTTCACCCCTCCACTTT.

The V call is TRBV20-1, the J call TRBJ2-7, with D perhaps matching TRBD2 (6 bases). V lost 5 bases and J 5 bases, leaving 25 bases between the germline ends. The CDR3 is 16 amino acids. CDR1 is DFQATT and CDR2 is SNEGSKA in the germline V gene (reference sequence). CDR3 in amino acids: CSARQRVALWGDEQYF. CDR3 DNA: TGCAGTGCTCGCCAGCGAGTCGCGCTGTGGGGGGACGAGCAGTACTTC.

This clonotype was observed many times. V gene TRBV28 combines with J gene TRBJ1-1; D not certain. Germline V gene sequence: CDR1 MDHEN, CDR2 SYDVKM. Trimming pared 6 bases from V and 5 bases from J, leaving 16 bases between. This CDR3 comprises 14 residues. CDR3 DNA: TGTGCCAGCAGGAGAGGTGTTTTGGGAACTGAAGCTTTCTTT. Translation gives CASRRGVLGTEAFF.

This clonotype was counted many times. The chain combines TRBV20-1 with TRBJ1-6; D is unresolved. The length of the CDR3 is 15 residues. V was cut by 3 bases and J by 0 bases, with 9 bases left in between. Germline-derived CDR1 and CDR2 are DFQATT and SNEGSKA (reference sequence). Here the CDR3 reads CSARRESSYNSPLHF. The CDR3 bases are TGCAGTGCTAGGAGGGAAAGCTCCTATAATTCACCCCTCCACTTT.

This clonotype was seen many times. The CDR3 loop reads CASSVVKTRCNEQYF. The CDR3 nucleotides read TGTGCCAGCAGCGTAGTAAAGACCAGGTGTAACGAGCAGTACTTC. V usage is TRBV9 and J usage is TRBJ2-7; D not resolved. Germline CDR1 reads SGDLS; CDR2 reads YYNGEE. V was pared by 0 bases and J by 5 bases, with 15 bases between. This CDR3 region has 15 residues.

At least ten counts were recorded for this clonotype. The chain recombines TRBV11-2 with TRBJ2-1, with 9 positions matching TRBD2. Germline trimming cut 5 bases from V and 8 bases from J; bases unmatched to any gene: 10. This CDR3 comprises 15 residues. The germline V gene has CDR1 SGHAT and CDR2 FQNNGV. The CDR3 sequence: CASSRGLAPWDEQFF. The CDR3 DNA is TGTGCCAGCAGCCGCGGACTAGCGCCGTGGGATGAGCAGTTCTTC.

Written as DNA, the CDR3 is TGTGCCAGCAGTCTTACCAGCACCGGGGAGCTGTTTTTT. Protein product: CASSLTSTGELFF. The rearrangement links TRBV6-2 or TRBV6-3 to TRBJ2-2, with no clear D. V was shortened by 5 bases and J by 4 bases, with 8 bases between the two germline ends. Germline CDR1 and CDR2: MNHEY and SVGEGT. The CDR3 has 13 residues.

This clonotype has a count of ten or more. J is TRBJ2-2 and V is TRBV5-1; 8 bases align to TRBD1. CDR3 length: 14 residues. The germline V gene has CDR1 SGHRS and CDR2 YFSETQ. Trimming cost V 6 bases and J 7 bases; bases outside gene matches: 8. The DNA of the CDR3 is TGCGCCAGCACGCCGACAGGGGAAATCGGGGAGCTGTTTTTT. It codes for CASTPTGEIGELFF.

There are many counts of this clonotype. CDR3 loop: CASSSRDSETQYF. In DNA, the CDR3 is TGCGCCAGCAGCTCCCGGGACAGTGAGACCCAGTACTTC. The chain links TRBV5-1 to TRBJ2-5; TRBD1 agrees at 7 bases. V was pared by 3 bases and J by 5 bases, with 4 bases of the junction left unmatched. CDR3 size: 13 residues. The germline gives CDR1 SGHRS, CDR2 YFSETQ. The full variable domain, in which reference TRBV5-1 and TRBJ2-5 provide the parts outside the CDR3, is KAGVTQTPRYLIKTRGQQVTLSCSPISGHRSVSWYQQTPGQGLQFLFEYFSETQRNKGNFPGRFSGRQFSNSRSEMNVSTLELGDSALYLCASSSRDSETQYFGPGTRLLVL.

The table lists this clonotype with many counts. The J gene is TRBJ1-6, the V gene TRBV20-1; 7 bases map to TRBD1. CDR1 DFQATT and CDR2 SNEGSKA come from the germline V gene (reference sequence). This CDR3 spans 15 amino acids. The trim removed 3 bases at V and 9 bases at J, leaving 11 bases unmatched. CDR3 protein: CSASSTGELVSPLHF. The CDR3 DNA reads TGCAGTGCTAGCTCTACAGGGGAGTTGGTTTCACCCCTCCACTTT.

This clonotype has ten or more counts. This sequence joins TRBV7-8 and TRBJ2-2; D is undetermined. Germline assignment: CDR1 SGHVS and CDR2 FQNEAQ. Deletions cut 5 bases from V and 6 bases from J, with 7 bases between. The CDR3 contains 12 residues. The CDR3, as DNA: TGTGCCAGCAGCCCTTGGGCCGGGGAGCTGTTTTTT. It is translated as CASSPWAGELFF.

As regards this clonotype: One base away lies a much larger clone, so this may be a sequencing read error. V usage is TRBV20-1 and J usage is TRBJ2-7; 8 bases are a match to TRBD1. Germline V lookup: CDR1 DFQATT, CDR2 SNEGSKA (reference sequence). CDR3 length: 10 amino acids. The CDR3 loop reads CSTGGYEQYF. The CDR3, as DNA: TGCTCCACAGGGGGCTACGAGCAGTACTTC.

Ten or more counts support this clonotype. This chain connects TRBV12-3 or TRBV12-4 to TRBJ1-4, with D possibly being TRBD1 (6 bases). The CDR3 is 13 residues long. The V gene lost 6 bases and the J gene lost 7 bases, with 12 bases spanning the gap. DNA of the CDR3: TGTGCCAGCAGCCCCCACAGGGCTGAAAAACTGTTTTTT. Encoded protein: CASSPHRAEKLFF.

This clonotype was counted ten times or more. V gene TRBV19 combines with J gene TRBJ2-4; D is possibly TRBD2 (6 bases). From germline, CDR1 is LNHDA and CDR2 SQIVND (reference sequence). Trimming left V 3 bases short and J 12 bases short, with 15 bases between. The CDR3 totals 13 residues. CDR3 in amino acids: CASSMGRRGSQYF. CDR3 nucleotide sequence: TGTGCCAGTAGTATGGGGCGGAGGGGCTCTCAGTACTTC.